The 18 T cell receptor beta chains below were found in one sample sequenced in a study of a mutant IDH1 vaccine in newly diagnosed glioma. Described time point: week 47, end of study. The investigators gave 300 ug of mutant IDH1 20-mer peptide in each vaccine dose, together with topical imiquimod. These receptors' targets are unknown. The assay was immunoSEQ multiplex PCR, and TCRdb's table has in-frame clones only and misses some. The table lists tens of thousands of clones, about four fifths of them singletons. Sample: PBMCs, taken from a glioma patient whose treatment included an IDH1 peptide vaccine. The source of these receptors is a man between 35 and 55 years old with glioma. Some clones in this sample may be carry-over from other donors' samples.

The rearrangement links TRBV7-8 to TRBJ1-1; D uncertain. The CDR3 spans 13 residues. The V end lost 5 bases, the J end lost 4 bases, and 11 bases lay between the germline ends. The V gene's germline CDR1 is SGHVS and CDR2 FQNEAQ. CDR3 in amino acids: CASSPVRGTEAFF. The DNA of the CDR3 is TGTGCCAGCAGCCCCGTACGGGGCACTGAAGCTTTCTTT.

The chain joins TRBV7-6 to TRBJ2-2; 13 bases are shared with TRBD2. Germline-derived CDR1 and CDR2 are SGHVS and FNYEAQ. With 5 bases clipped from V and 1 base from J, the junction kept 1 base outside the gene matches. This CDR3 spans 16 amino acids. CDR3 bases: TGTGCCAGCAGCCGGACTAGCGGGGGGAACACCGGGGAGCTGTTTTTT. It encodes CASSRTSGGNTGELFF.

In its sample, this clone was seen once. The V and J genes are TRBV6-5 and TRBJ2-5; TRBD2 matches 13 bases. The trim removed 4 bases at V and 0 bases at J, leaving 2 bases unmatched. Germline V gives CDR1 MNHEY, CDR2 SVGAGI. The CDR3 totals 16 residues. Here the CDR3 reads CASSFGLAGDQETQYF. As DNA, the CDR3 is TGTGCCAGCAGTTTTGGACTAGCGGGGGACCAAGAGACCCAGTACTTC.

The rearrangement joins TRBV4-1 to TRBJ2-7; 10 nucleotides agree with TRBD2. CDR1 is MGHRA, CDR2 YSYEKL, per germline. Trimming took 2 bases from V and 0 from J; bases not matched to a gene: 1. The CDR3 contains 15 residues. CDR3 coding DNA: TGCGCCAGCAGCCAACTAGCGGGGGCCTCCTACGAGCAGTACTTC. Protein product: CASSQLAGASYEQYF.

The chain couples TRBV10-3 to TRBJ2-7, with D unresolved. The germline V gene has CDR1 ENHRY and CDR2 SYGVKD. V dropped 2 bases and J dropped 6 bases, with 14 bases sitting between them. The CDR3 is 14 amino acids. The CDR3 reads CAISEDMGWSEQYF. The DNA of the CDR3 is TGTGCCATCAGTGAGGATATGGGGTGGAGCGAGCAGTACTTC.

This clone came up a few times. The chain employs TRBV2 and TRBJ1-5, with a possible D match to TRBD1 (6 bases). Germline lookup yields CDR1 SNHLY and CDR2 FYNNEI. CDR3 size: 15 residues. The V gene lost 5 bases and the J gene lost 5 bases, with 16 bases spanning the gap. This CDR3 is CASSTSGGVDQPQHF. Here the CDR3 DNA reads TGTGCCAGCAGTACCTCGGGGGGCGTGGATCAGCCCCAGCATTTT. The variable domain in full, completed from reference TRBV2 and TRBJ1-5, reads EPEVTQTPSHQVTQMGQEVILRCVPISNHLYFYWYRQILGQKVEFLVSFYNNEISEKSEIFDDQFSVERPDGSNFTLKIRSTKLEDSAMYFCASSTSGGVDQPQHFGDGTRLSIL.

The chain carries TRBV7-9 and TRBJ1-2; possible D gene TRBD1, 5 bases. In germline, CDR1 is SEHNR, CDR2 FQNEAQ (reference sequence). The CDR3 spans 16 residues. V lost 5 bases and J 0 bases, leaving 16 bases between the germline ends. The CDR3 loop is CASSQRGTQPNYGYTF. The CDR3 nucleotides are TGTGCCAGCAGCCAAAGAGGGACCCAACCTAACTATGGCTACACCTTC.

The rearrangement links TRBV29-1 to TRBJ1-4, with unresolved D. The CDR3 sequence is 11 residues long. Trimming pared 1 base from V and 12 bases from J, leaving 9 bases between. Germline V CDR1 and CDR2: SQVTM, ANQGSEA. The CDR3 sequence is CSVEVYRELFF. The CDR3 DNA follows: TGCAGCGTTGAAGTTTACCGAGAACTGTTTTTT.

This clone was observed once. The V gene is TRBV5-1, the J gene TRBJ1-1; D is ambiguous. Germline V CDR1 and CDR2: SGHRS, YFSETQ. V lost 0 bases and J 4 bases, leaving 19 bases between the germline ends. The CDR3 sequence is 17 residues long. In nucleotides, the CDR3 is TGCGCCAGCAGCTTGGTGTCACCCCACTCACCAGGCACTGAAGCTTTCTTT. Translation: CASSLVSPHSPGTEAFF. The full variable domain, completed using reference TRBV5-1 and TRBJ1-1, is KAGVTQTPRYLIKTRGQQVTLSCSPISGHRSVSWYQQTPGQGLQFLFEYFSETQRNKGNFPGRFSGRQFSNSRSEMNVSTLELGDSALYLCASSLVSPHSPGTEAFFGQGTRLTVV.

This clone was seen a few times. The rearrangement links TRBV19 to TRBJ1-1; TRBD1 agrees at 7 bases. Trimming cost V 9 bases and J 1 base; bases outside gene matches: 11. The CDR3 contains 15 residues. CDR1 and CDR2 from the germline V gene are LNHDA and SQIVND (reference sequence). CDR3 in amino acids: CASNRDRGGNTEAFF. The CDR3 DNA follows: TGTGCCAGCAACCGGGACAGAGGGGGGAACACTGAAGCTTTCTTT.

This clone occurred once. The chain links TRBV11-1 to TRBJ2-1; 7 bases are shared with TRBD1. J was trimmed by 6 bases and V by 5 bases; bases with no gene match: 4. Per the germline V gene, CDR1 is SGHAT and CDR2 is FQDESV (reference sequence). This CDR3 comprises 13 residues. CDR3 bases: TGTGCCAGCAGCGTCGACAGGGTCAATGAGCAGTTCTTC. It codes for CASSVDRVNEQFF.

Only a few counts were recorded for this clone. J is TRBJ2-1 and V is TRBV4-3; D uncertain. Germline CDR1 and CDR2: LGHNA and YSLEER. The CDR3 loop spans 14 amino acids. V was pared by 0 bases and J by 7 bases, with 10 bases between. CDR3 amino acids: CASSQDRLHNEQFF. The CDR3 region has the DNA TGCGCCAGCAGCCAAGATCGCCTCCATAATGAGCAGTTCTTC.

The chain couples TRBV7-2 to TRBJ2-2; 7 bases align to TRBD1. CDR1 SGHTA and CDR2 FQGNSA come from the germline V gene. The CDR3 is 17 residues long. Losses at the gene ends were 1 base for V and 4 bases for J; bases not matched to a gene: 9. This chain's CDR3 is CASSLGVRDSGTGELFF. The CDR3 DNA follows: TGTGCCAGCAGCTTAGGGGTTCGGGACAGCGGCACCGGGGAGCTGTTTTTT.

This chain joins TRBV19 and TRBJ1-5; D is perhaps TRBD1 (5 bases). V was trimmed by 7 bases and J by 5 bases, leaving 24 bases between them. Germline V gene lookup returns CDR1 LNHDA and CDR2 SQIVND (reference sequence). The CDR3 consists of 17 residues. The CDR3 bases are TGTGCCAGTACCGATCATTCGGGACGGGCAGCCGATCAGCCCCAGCATTTT. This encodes CASTDHSGRAADQPQHF.

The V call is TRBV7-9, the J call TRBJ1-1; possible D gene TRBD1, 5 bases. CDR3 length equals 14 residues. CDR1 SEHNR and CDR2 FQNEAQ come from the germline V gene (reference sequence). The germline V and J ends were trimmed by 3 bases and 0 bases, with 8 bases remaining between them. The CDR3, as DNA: TGTGCCAGCAGCTTCGGGGGGTTGAACACTGAAGCTTTCTTT. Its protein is CASSFGGLNTEAFF.

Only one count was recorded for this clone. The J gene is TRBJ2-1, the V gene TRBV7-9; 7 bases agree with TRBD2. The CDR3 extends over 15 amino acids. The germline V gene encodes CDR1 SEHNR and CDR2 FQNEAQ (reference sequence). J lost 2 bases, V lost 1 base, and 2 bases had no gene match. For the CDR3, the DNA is TGTGCCAGCAGCTTAGTCGCGGGGGCCTACAATGAGCAGTTCTTC. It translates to CASSLVAGAYNEQFF.

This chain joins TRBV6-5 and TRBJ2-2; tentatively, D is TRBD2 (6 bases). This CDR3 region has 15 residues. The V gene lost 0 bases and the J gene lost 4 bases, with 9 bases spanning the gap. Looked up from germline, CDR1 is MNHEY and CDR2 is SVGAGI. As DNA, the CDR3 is TGTGCCAGCAGTTACTCGACTAGGGTCACCGGGGAGCTGTTTTTT. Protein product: CASSYSTRVTGELFF.

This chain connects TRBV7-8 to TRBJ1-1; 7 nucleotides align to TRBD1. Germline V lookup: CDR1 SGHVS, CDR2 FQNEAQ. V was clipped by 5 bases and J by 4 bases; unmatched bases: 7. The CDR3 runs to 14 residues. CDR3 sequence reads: CASSPQGGSTEAFF. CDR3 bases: TGTGCCAGCAGCCCCCAGGGGGGTAGCACTGAAGCTTTCTTT.